This T cell receptor beta chain was identified during a study of low-dose radiotherapy and immunotherapy resistance in tumors. This clonotype was seen many times. First-strand cDNA relied on TRAV- and TRBV-specific primers spanning alpha and beta chains. It was with a constant-region primer and a V-primer adapter that TCRs were amplified over about 20 PCR cycles. Amplification (by in vitro transcription) was performed on isolated mRNA. One entry per CDR3 protein, called by TCRdb with MiXCR from the reads. This table holds 60,000 or so distinct CDR3 sequences, more than 25% found once. As for time point: before trial treatment. Specimen: PBMCs, collected before treatment. The sequence was collected from a male donor with rectosigmoid adenocarcinoma.

The CDR3 spells CASSQMTGGSHTQYF. CDR3 coding DNA: TGCGCCAGCAGCCAGATGACAGGGGGGTCGCATACGCAGTATTTT. This chain joins TRBV5-1 and TRBJ2-3, with TRBD1 matching 9 bases. Trimming took 4 bases from V and 7 from J; bases not matched to a gene: 10. Germline V gene data show CDR1 as SGHRS and CDR2 as YFSETQ. This CDR3 contains 15 residues.